This T cell receptor (beta chain) stems from a study of regulatory T cells in long-lasting Graves disease. Regarding the study as a whole: Owing to a sample size that was small, accuracy may have been reduced.

Time point described: persistent/refractory GD, antithyroid drugs over 5 years with positive TRAb. Extracted PBMC RNA gave rise to the TCR library. Graves' disease diagnoses followed American Thyroid Association guidelines. In the case of this clonotype: Its target is unknown. Just one base apart from a much larger clone, this may be a read error.

Arm-PCR with iRepertoire HTBI primers amplified the CDR3 regions for these TCR beta libraries. MiXCR was run by TCRdb on the multiplex PCR reads, yielding one entry per CDR3 protein. Found here are around 450,000 distinct CDR3 sequences, 20% to 25% of them singletons; the top ten hold less than 9%. The ends were cut back, 4 bases at V and 1 base at J, with 5 bases in the middle. This CDR3 contains 13 residues. Per germline, CDR1 SGHTA and CDR2 FQGNSA. Sequencing used peripheral blood mononuclear cells (PBMCs), obtained when the disease was refractory, from a patient treated with antithyroid drugs. This TCR was sampled from a female donor with Graves disease. The chain has TRBV7-2 and TRBJ1-5; no reliable D call. The CDR3 DNA sequence: TGTGCCAGCAGCTCCCAGAGCAATCAGCCCCAGCATTTT. It codes for CASSSQSNQPQHF.